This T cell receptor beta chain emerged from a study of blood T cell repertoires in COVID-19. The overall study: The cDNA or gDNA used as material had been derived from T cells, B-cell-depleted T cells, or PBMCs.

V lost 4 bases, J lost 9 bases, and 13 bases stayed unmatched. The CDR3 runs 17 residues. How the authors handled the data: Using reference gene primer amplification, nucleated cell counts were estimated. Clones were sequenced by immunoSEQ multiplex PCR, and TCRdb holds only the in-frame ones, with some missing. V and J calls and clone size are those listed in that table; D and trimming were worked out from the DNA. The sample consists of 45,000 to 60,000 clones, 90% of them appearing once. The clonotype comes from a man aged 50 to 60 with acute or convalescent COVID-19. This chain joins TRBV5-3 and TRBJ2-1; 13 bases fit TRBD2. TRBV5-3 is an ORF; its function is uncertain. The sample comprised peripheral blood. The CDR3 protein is CARSGCLTSGRKSEQFF. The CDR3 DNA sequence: TGTGCCAGAAGCGGGTGCTTGACTAGCGGGAGGAAAAGTGAGCAGTTCTTC.